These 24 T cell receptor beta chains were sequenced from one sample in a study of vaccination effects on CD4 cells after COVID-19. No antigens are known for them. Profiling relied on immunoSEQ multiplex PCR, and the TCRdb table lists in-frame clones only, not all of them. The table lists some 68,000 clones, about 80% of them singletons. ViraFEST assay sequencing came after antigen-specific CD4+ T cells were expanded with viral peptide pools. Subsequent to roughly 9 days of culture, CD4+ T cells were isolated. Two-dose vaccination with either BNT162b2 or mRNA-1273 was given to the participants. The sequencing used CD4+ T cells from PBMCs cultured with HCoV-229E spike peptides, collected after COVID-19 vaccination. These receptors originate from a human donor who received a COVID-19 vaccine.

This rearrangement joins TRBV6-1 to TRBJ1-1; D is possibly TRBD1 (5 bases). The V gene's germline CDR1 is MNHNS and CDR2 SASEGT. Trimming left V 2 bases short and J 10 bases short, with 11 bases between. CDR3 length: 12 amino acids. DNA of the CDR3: TGTGCCAGCAGTGAAATAGGGGAGGGAGCTTTCTTT. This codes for CASSEIGEGAFF.

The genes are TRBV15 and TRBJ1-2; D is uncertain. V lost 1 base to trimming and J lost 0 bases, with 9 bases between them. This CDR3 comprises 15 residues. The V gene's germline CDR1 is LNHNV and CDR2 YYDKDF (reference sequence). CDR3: CATSRGQITNYGYTF. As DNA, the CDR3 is TGTGCCACCAGCAGAGGGCAGATAACTAACTATGGCTACACCTTC.

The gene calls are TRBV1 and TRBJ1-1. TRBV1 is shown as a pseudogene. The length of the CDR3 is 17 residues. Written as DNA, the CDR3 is TGCACCAGCAGCCAAGGAGGATGGCGGTTTGTATGCACTGAAGCTTTCTTT. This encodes CTSSQGGWRFVCTEAFF.

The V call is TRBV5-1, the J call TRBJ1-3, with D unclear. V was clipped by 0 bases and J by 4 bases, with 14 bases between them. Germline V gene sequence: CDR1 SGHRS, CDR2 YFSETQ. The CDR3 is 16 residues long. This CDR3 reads CASSLDPGSRGNTIYF. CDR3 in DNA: TGCGCCAGCAGCTTGGATCCGGGTTCGAGGGGAAACACCATATATTTT.

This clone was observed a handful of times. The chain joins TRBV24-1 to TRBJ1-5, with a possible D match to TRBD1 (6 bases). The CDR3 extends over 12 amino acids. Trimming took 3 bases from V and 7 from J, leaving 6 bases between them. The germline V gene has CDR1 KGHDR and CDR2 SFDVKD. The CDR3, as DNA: TGTGCCACCAGTGATCAGGGGCAGCCCCAGCATTTT. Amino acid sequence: CATSDQGQPQHF.

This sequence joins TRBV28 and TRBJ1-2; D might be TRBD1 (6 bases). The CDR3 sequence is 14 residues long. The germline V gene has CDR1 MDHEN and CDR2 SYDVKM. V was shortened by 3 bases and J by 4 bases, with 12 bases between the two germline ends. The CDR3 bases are TGTGCCAGCAGTTTGTGGGGGCGGCCCTATGGCTACACCTTC. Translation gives CASSLWGRPYGYTF.

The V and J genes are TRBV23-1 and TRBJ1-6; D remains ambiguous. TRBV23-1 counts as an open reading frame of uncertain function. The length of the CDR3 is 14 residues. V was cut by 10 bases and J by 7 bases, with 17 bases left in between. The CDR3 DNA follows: TGCGCCACCCCTCATAAGGGTAAGAATTCACCCCTCCACTTT. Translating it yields CATPHKGKNSPLHF.

The DNA for the CDR3 is TGTGCCAGCAGCCCCCGACAGGTCTTGAGCTCTGGAAACACCATATATTTT. This sequence encodes CASSPRQVLSSGNTIYF. The V and J genes are TRBV7-2 and TRBJ1-3; D might be TRBD1 (6 bases). Trimming took 5 bases from V and 0 from J, leaving 17 bases between them. CDR3 size: 17 residues. Germline CDR1 reads SGHTA; CDR2 reads FQGNSA.

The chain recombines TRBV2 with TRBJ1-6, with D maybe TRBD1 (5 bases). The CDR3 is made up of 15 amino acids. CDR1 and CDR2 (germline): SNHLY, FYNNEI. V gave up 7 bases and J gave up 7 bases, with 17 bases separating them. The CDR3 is CASKGLPGGNSPLHF. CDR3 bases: TGTGCCAGCAAGGGCCTTCCGGGGGGGAATTCACCCCTCCACTTT.

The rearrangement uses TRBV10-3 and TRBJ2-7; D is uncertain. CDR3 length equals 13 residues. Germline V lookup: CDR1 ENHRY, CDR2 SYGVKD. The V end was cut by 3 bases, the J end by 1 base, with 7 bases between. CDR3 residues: CAISETVSYEQYV. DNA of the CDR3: TGTGCCATCAGTGAAACAGTTTCCTACGAGCAGTACGTC.

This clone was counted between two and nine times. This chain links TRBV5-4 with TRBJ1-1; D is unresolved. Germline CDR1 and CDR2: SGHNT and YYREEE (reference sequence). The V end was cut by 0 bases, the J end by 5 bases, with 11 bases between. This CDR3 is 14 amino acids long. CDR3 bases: TGTGCCAGCAGCTTGGAGGGCAGAATGACTGAAGCTTTCTTT. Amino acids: CASSLEGRMTEAFF. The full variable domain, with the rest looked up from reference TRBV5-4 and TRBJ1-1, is ETGVTQSPTHLIKTRGQQVTLRCSSQSGHNTVSWYQQALGQGPQFIFQYYREEENGRGNFPPRFSGLQFPNYSSELNVNALELDDSALYLCASSLEGRMTEAFFGQGTRLTVV.

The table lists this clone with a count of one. The CDR3 DNA reads TGTGCCAGCAGTTACAACCCCGGGACCGAGAATCAGCCCCAGCATTTT. It is translated as CASSYNPGTENQPQHF. This sequence joins TRBV6-2 or TRBV6-3 and TRBJ1-5, with a possible D match to TRBD1 (5 bases). This CDR3 contains 16 residues. Germline V CDR1 and CDR2: MNHEY, SVGEGT. Trimming shortened V by 2 bases and J by 4 bases, and 15 bases separated the two germline ends.

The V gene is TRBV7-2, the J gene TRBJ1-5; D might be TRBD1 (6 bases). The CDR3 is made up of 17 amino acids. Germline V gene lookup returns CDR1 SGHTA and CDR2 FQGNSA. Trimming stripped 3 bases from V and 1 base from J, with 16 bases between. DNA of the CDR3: TGTGCCAGCAGCTTGTTTGGGGGGGCTAGGAGCAATCAGCCCCAGCATTTT. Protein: CASSLFGGARSNQPQHF. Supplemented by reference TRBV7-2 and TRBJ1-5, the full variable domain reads GAGVSQSPSNKVTEKGKDVELRCDPISGHTALYWYRQSLGQGLEFLIYFQGNSAPDKSGLPSDRFSAERTGGSVSTLTIQRTQQEDSAVYLCASSLFGGARSNQPQHFGDGTRLSIL.

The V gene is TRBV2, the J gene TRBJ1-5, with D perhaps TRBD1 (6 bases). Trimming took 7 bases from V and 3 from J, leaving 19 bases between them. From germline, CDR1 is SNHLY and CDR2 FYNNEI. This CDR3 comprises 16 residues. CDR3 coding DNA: TGTGCCAGCACCGGAACAGGGAGGCCCAACAATCAGCCCCAGCATTTT. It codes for CASTGTGRPNNQPQHF.

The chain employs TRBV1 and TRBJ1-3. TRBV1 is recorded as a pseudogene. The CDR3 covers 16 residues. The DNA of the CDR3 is TGCACCAGCAGCCAAGAGTTTCATGGCAGGGAGGACACCATATATTTT. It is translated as CTSSQEFHGREDTIYF.

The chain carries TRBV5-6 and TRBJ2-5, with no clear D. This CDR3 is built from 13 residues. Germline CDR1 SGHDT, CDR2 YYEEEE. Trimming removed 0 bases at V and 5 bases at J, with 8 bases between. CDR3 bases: TGTGCCAGCAGCTTGGAATCTCGGGAGACCCAGTACTTC. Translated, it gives CASSLESRETQYF.

The CDR3: CASGAALNYGYTF. The CDR3 DNA sequence: TGTGCCAGCGGGGCGGCTCTTAACTATGGCTACACCTTC. This chain joins TRBV12-3 or TRBV12-4 and TRBJ1-2, with D perhaps TRBD1 (5 bases). This CDR3 spans 13 amino acids. The germline V and J ends were trimmed by 8 bases and 1 base, with 11 bases remaining between them.

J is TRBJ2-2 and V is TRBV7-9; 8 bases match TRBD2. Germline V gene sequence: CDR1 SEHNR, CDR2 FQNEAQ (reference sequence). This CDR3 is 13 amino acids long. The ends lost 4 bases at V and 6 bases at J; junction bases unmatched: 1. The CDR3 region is CASSSTSAGELFF. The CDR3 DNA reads TGTGCCAGCAGCTCGACTAGCGCCGGGGAGCTGTTTTTT.

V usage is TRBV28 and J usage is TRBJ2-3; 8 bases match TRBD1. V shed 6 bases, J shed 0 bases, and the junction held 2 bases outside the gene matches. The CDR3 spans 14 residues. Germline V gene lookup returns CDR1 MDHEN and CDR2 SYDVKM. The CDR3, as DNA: TGTGCCAGCAGCTCAGGGGGCAGCACAGATACGCAGTATTTT. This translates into CASSSGGSTDTQYF.

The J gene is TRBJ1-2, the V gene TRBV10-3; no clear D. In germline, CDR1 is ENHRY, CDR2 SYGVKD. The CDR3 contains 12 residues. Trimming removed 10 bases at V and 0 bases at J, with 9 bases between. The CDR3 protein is CATREANYGYTF. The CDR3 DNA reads TGTGCCACCCGCGAAGCTAACTATGGCTACACCTTC.

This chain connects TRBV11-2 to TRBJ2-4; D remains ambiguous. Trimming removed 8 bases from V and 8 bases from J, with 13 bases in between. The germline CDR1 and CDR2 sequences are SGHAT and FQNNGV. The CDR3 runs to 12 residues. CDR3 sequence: CASGPQPYIQYF. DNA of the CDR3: TGTGCCAGCGGTCCCCAGCCATACATTCAGTACTTC.

As DNA, the CDR3 is TGTGCCAGCAGGGCCGACAGGGGGCTAAACGAGCAGTACGTC. This sequence encodes CASRADRGLNEQYV. This chain uses TRBV6-5 with TRBJ2-7, with 10 bases matching TRBD1. The CDR3 spans 14 residues. The V gene's germline CDR1 is MNHEY and CDR2 SVGAGI. Losses at the gene ends were 6 bases for V and 5 bases for J; bases not matched to a gene: 7.

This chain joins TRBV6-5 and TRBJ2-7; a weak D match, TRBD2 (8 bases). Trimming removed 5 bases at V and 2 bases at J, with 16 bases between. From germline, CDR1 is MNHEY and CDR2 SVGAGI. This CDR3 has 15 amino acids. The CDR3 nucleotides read TGTGCCAGCAGTCCCGGGAGGGGGCAGCCCTACGAGCAGTACGTC. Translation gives CASSPGRGQPYEQYV.

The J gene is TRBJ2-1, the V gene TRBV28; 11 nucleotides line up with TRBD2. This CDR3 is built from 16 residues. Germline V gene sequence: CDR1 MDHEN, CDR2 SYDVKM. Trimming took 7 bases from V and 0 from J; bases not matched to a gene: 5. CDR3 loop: CASTNSGGASYNEQFF. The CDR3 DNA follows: TGTGCCAGCACCAATAGCGGGGGGGCCTCCTACAATGAGCAGTTCTTC.